A selection of T cell receptor beta chains follows, all from one sample in a study of CD8 T cells in Susac syndrome. A single record per CDR3 protein comes from TCRdb applying MiXCR to the immunoSEQ multiplex PCR reads. The sample holds approximately 120,000 distinct CDR3 sequences, about 95% seen once. Sequencing was carried out using CD4+ T cells from PBMCs. The receptor source for this set is a human donor in good health. Each CDR3 is given with its conserved first and last residue.

15 | TRBV24-1 | CATDRGPGSTGELFF
14 | TRBV5-6 | CASSAGPPHTEAFF
12 | TRBV7-2 | CASSGLAWEQFF
13 | TRBV18 | CASSGGPNEKLFF
15 | TRBV20-1 | CSASPGQRNTGELFF
13 | TRBV12-3/TRBV12-4 | CASRPITQETQYF
12 | TRBV25-1 | CASSEQLIGYTF
14 | TRBV6-5 | CASTKRQVSTEAFF
14 | TRBV4-2 | CASSQEMGLYEQYF
15 | TRBV19 | CASTKGQGFTGELFF
15 | TRBV6-2/TRBV6-3 | CASRTRTRGTDTQYF
13 | TRBV12-3/TRBV12-4 | CASSARQLGEQYF
13 | TRBV6-5 | CASRGAGTDTQYF
17 | TRBV6-1 | CASRAPRGLTGANVLTF
15 | TRBV7-3 | CASSLTRGLAASEYF
16 | TRBV7-2 | CASSSTSGLYQETQYF
14 | TRBV7-8 | CASSRETSTDTQYF
15 | TRBV6-6 | CASSYWRGGLKTQYF
13 | TRBV18 | CASSPSDRTEAFF
11 | TRBV29-1 | CSAGPAETQYF
13 | TRBV20-1 | CSAGTADGTEAFF
13 | TRBV24-1 | CATSEADYNEQFF
12 | TRBV28 | CASTQGGHGYTF
16 | TRBV19 | CASSASTGTGLNEQYF
14 | TRBV6-6 | CASNGQGGEETQYF
17 | TRBV20-1 | CSAESRGIAGAPYEQYF
15 | TRBV27 | CASSSDPWGAYEQYF
14 | TRBV7-9 | CASSLRWLVGEQFF
16 | TRBV2 | CASSEASHREGSPLHF
14 | TRBV4-1 | CASSPQGVDYEQYF
17 | TRBV2 | CASGWTGSPRSGEKLFF
13 | TRBV2 | CASSSRGLYEQYF
15 | TRBV11-2 | CASSLRALGQETQYF
14 | TRBV5-1 | CASNGQGSGNEQFF
17 | TRBV9 | CASSVGQGAPGNSPLHF
16 | TRBV9 | CASSAPGLGGGKTQYF
14 | TRBV3-1 | CASGRGFNTGELFF
16 | TRBV28 | CASRSFLAGALHIQYF
13 | TRBV3-1 | CASSQGRGNEQYF
13 | TRBV15 | CATSSSSRETQYF
15 | TRBV27 | CASRLGYRGHAEAFF
14 | TRBV28 | CASNTGGPLNEQFF
14 | TRBV30 | CAWSIGGGASEQYF